These T cell receptor beta chains were read from a single sample in a study of blood T cells in healthy people across ages. TCRdb used MiXCR to reprocess the 5' RACE reads, holding one entry per CDR3 protein. The sample contains over a million distinct CDR3 sequences, 40% to 55% of which appear only once. The specimen was blood. The source is a woman in her sixties or seventies in good health. CDR3s leave out the opening cysteine and the closing phenylalanine or tryptophan. The D gene is left open where the match is weak.

. | TRBJ2-1 | TRBV7-9 | ASSRPLNNEQF
. | TRBJ1-4 | TRBV10-3 | AISEPPANEKLF
TRBD1 | TRBJ1-5 | TRBV20-1 | SARRDRASPQH
TRBD2 | TRBJ2-3 | TRBV12-3/TRBV12-4 | ASSPRTSGASTDTQY
TRBD2 | TRBJ2-3 | TRBV20-1 | SASLGLAGVGSTDTQY
TRBD2 | TRBJ2-1 | TRBV20-1 | SARPSGSGSYNEQF
. | TRBJ1-1 | TRBV29-1 | SAGQWSEAEAF
. | TRBJ2-1 | TRBV3-1 | ASSQAGSANYNEQF
. | TRBJ1-2 | TRBV6-6 | ASSYSGMEGYT
. | TRBJ1-6 | TRBV5-1 | ARRGVGIQNSPLH
TRBD2 | TRBJ2-7 | TRBV5-1 | ASTGLADSYEQY
. | TRBJ2-7 | TRBV20-1 | SSAPPPLSYEQY
TRBD2 | TRBJ2-1 | TRBV24-1 | ATSDPRLAGVSNEQF
TRBD2 | TRBJ2-1 | TRBV15 | ATTIGGAEQF
TRBD1 | TRBJ1-1 | TRBV5-1 | ASSPGAGGGATEAF
TRBD1 | TRBJ2-5 | TRBV20-1 | STTGITGEETQY
TRBD1 | . | TRBV11-2 | ASSLGQGANRYEQY
. | TRBJ1-1 | TRBV19 | ASRDRILNTEAF
TRBD2 | TRBJ2-3 | TRBV7-9 | ASSLPKGLAQSTDTQY